The 26 T cell receptor beta chains below were found in one sample sequenced in a study of blood T cells in healthy people across ages. With a J-beta primer mix and a sample-barcoded 5' primer, a second PCR ran about 7 to 11 cycles. Each CDR3 protein gets one entry after TCRdb re-called the 5' RACE reads with MiXCR. The sample has some 880,000 distinct CDR3 sequences, roughly 35% seen once. The sample consisted of blood. The receptors here all came from a man between 18 and 29 years old in good health.

The genes are TRBV4-1 and TRBJ2-3, with 8 bases fitting TRBD2. The CDR3 has 17 amino acids. Germline lookup yields CDR1 MGHRA and CDR2 YSYEKL. V lost 4 bases and J lost 2; bases outside the gene matches: 11. CDR3 protein: CASSRQRSGGATDTQYF. For the CDR3, the DNA is TGCGCCAGCAGCCGCCAACGGTCCGGGGGGGCCACAGATACGCAGTATTTT.

The table lists this clonotype with many counts. The chain uses TRBV29-1 and TRBJ2-3, with 7 bases aligning to TRBD2. The length of the CDR3 is 15 residues. Germline V lookup: CDR1 SQVTM, CDR2 ANQGSEA. V dropped 3 bases and J dropped 0; count of bases not matched to a gene: 6. The chain's CDR3 is CSVDRGEASTDTQYF. In nucleotides, the CDR3 is TGCAGCGTTGACCGGGGGGAAGCCAGCACAGATACGCAGTATTTT.

This chain connects TRBV6-5 to TRBJ2-1; 10 nucleotides agree with TRBD2. Losses at the gene ends were 6 bases for V and 9 bases for J; bases not matched to a gene: 11. Germline values: CDR1 MNHEY, CDR2 SVGAGI. This CDR3 comprises 15 residues. For the CDR3, the DNA is TGTGCCAGCAGATCCTTCAGCGGGGGGGCCGGTGAGCAGTTCTTC. This translates into CASRSFSGGAGEQFF.

This chain links TRBV18 with TRBJ1-1; the D gene is possibly TRBD1 (6 bases). CDR3 length equals 17 residues. The germline V gene encodes CDR1 KGHSH and CDR2 LQKENI. Trimming took 0 bases from V and 4 from J, leaving 18 bases between them. The CDR3 coding sequence is TGTGCCAGCTCACCACCGCGGGCAGGGGCCTTGAGCACTGAAGCTTTCTTT. Protein: CASSPPRAGALSTEAFF.

In this sample, this clonotype turned up a few times. V usage is TRBV7-2 and J usage is TRBJ2-5, with D perhaps matching TRBD2 (5 bases). The V and J ends lost 1 base and 11 bases respectively, with 20 bases between them. Germline-derived CDR1 and CDR2 are SGHTA and FQGNSA. The CDR3 covers 15 residues. CDR3: CASSLVGSRTNEQYF. The CDR3 region has the DNA TGTGCCAGCAGCTTAGTTGGGAGTCGAACCAATGAGCAGTACTTC. The whole variable domain, filled in from reference TRBV7-2 and TRBJ2-5, reads GAGVSQSPSNKVTEKGKDVELRCDPISGHTALYWYRQSLGQGLEFLIYFQGNSAPDKSGLPSDRFSAERTGGSVSTLTIQRTQQEDSAVYLCASSLVGSRTNEQYFGPGTRLLVL.

Many counts were recorded for this clonotype. The CDR3 DNA is TGTGCCAGCAGCGTAGATTCCTATCGCACCTACGAGCAGTACTTC. Amino acids: CASSVDSYRTYEQYF. The chain employs TRBV9 and TRBJ2-7; unclear D gene. Per germline, CDR1 SGDLS and CDR2 YYNGEE. This CDR3 is built from 15 residues. V was shortened by 0 bases and J by 2 bases, with 12 bases between the two germline ends.

The rearrangement uses TRBV4-3 and TRBJ2-2; TRBD2 matches at 8 bases. CDR3 size: 15 residues. From germline, CDR1 is LGHNA and CDR2 YSLEER. V shed 3 bases and J 6 bases; nucleotides not matched to a gene: 6. The CDR3, as DNA: TGCGCCAGCAGCCACAATATCGGGAGGGCCGGGGAGCTGTTTTTT. Translation: CASSHNIGRAGELFF.

V usage is TRBV7-3 and J usage is TRBJ2-1, with 8 bases matching TRBD2. The CDR3 has 15 amino acids. Germline CDR1 reads SGHTA; CDR2 reads FQGTGA. The V gene end was trimmed by 4 bases and the J gene end by 7 bases; junction bases not matched to a gene: 9. The CDR3: CASSYSGLDLNEQFF. The CDR3 nucleotides are TGTGCCAGCAGCTACTCGGGACTAGACCTAAATGAGCAGTTCTTC.

In its sample, this clonotype was seen a few times. The V gene is TRBV24-1, the J gene TRBJ2-1; TRBD2 is a possible D gene (5 bases). CDR3 length equals 16 residues. V gave up 5 bases and J gave up 0 bases, with 13 bases separating them. The germline V gene encodes CDR1 KGHDR and CDR2 SFDVKD. The CDR3 protein is CATSVGGSGSYNEQFF. The CDR3 DNA sequence: TGTGCCACCAGTGTAGGCGGGTCTGGCTCCTACAATGAGCAGTTCTTC.

This clonotype was seen many times. The chain joins TRBV20-1 to TRBJ1-2, with 8 bases matching TRBD1. CDR1 is DFQATT and CDR2 is SNEGSKA in the germline V gene (reference sequence). This CDR3 is 14 amino acids long. The V gene end was trimmed by 0 bases and the J gene end by 7 bases; junction bases not matched to a gene: 7. Written as DNA, the CDR3 is TGCAGTGCTAGAGATGGTCAGGGGGCTAGTGGCTACACCTTC. Protein product: CSARDGQGASGYTF.

The rearrangement links TRBV12-3 or TRBV12-4 to TRBJ2-3; a weak D match, TRBD2 (5 bases). V was trimmed by 8 bases and J by 5 bases, leaving 11 bases between them. This CDR3 spans 12 amino acids. This chain's CDR3 is CASGYRGDTQYF. Written as DNA, the CDR3 is TGTGCCAGCGGATATCGGGGAGATACGCAGTATTTT.

This clonotype was seen a handful of times. The CDR3 DNA sequence: TGTGCCAGCAGCCAGGGGGGCAGGTTCCCCTACAATGAGCAGTTCTTC. Translating gives CASSQGGRFPYNEQFF. The chain joins TRBV14 to TRBJ2-1; D may correspond to TRBD1 or TRBD2 (6 bases each). Germline assignment: CDR1 SGHDN and CDR2 FVKESK. The CDR3 runs to 16 residues. V was trimmed by 3 bases and J by 2 bases, leaving 14 bases between them.

The CDR3 reads CASSQEVGQYNEQFF. For the CDR3, the DNA is TGTGCCAGCAGCCAGGAGGTGGGACAATACAATGAGCAGTTCTTC. The gene calls are TRBV7-2 and TRBJ2-1, with D possibly TRBD1 on 6 matching bases. Germline-derived CDR1 and CDR2 are SGHTA and FQGNSA. There are 15 residues in the CDR3. Trimming left V 5 bases short and J 4 bases short, with 15 bases between.

This clonotype turned up a few times. The J gene is TRBJ2-5, the V gene TRBV20-1, with D tentatively TRBD2 (5 bases). This CDR3 spans 15 amino acids. Looked up from germline, CDR1 is DFQATT and CDR2 is SNEGSKA (reference sequence). Trimming pared 3 bases from V and 4 bases from J, leaving 18 bases between. CDR3: CSARPPRGQGETQYF. In nucleotides, the CDR3 is TGCAGTGCTAGGCCACCACGGGGTCAAGGAGAGACCCAGTACTTC.

The V and J genes are TRBV2 and TRBJ1-2, with 7 bases matching TRBD1. The CDR3 contains 13 residues. The trim removed 2 bases at V and 7 bases at J, leaving 4 bases unmatched. Germline-derived CDR1 and CDR2 are SNHLY and FYNNEI. In DNA, the CDR3 is TGTGCCAGCAGTGAACGCAGGGGGAGTGGCTACACCTTC. It encodes CASSERRGSGYTF. The full variable domain, in which reference TRBV2 and TRBJ1-2 provide the parts outside the CDR3, is EPEVTQTPSHQVTQMGQEVILRCVPISNHLYFYWYRQILGQKVEFLVSFYNNEISEKSEIFDDQFSVERPDGSNFTLKIRSTKLEDSAMYFCASSERRGSGYTFGSGTRLTVV.

Regarding this clonotype: The junction departs from the called germline gene at one end, perhaps through a read error. V gene TRBV4-3 combines with J gene TRBJ2-5, with 10 bases identical to TRBD2. Per germline, CDR1 LGHNA and CDR2 YSLEER. This CDR3 comprises 15 residues. Written as DNA, the CDR3 is TGCGCCAACAGCCAGTATGAGCGGGGGGGTGAGACCCAGTACTTC. Its protein is CANSQYERGGETQYF.

This clonotype appeared many times. This chain links TRBV12-3 or TRBV12-4 with TRBJ2-3; D is unresolved. The V and J ends lost 7 bases and 2 bases respectively, with 13 bases between them. The CDR3 sequence is 14 residues long. CDR3 DNA sequence: TGTGCCAGCAATAATGTCAGGATCACAGATACGCAGTATTTT. This codes for CASNNVRITDTQYF.

As to this clonotype: Being one base from a much bigger clone, this may be a read error. V gene TRBV9 combines with J gene TRBJ2-3; no firm D call. CDR1 is SGDLS, CDR2 YYNGEE, per germline. This CDR3 has 14 residues. This chain's CDR3 is CVSSAEFLRDTQYF. The CDR3 DNA reads as TGTGTCAGCAGCGCTGAATTTCTCAGGGATACGCAGTATTTT.

In this sample, this clonotype turned up many times. The chain couples TRBV7-9 to TRBJ2-3; D is possibly TRBD1 (6 bases). In germline, CDR1 is SEHNR, CDR2 FQNEAQ (reference sequence). This CDR3 comprises 12 residues. Trimming pared 5 bases from V and 10 bases from J, leaving 13 bases between. The CDR3 bases are TGTGCCAGCAGCCGCACAGGGATTGCGCAGTATTTT. It yields the protein CASSRTGIAQYF.

As regards this clonotype: Germline and junction disagree at one end, which may indicate a read error. This chain uses TRBV12-3 or TRBV12-4 with TRBJ2-6; D possibly corresponds to TRBD1 (6 bases). This CDR3 comprises 18 residues. The CDR3 sequence: CASSWDIPSGSEANVLTF. The DNA for the CDR3 is TGTGCCAGCAGTTGGGACATACCATCAGGCTCTGAGGCCAACGTCCTGACTTTC.

This clonotype was observed a few times. The V call is TRBV6-6, the J call TRBJ1-5; D not certain. This CDR3 has 16 residues. CDR1 MNHNY and CDR2 SVGAGI come from the germline V gene (reference sequence). The germline V and J ends were trimmed by 2 bases and 0 bases, with 11 bases remaining between them. CDR3 loop: CASSYIHSNSNQPQHF. The DNA of the CDR3 is TGTGCCAGCAGTTACATTCACAGCAATAGCAATCAGCCCCAGCATTTT.

This clonotype came up many times. J is TRBJ2-1 and V is TRBV5-1; TRBD1 might be the D (7 bases). The CDR3 loop spans 16 amino acids. The V end was cut by 4 bases, the J end by 0 bases, with 14 bases between. Germline values: CDR1 SGHRS, CDR2 YFSETQ. The CDR3: CASSPEGTVSYNEQFF. For the CDR3, the DNA is TGCGCCAGCAGCCCGGAGGGGACAGTCTCCTACAATGAGCAGTTCTTC. The entire variable domain, with the rest obtained from reference TRBV5-1 and TRBJ2-1, is as follows: KAGVTQTPRYLIKTRGQQVTLSCSPISGHRSVSWYQQTPGQGLQFLFEYFSETQRNKGNFPGRFSGRQFSNSRSEMNVSTLELGDSALYLCASSPEGTVSYNEQFFGPGTRLTVL.

This clonotype occurred a few times. A much larger clone sits a single nucleotide away, making a read error possible. This chain joins TRBV14 and TRBJ1-2, with TRBD1 identical over 8 bases. The CDR3 extends over 15 amino acids. CDR1 is SGHDN, CDR2 FVKESK, per germline. With 1 base clipped from V and 4 bases from J, the junction kept 5 bases outside the gene matches. CDR3 coding DNA: TGTGCCAGCAGCCAAGTGGGACAGGAACCCTATGGCTACACCTTC. Its protein product is CASSQVGQEPYGYTF. The whole variable domain, remainder taken from reference TRBV14 and TRBJ1-2, is EAGVTQFPSHSVIEKGQTVTLRCDPISGHDNLYWYRRVMGKEIKFLLHFVKESKQDESGMPNNRFLAERTGGTYSTLKVQPAELEDSGVYFCASSQVGQEPYGYTFGSGTRLTVV.

The rearrangement links TRBV6-6 to TRBJ1-1, with D unclear. Germline CDR1 reads MNHNY; CDR2 reads SVGAGI (reference sequence). V gave up 8 bases and J gave up 5 bases, with 18 bases separating them. The CDR3 loop spans 14 amino acids. CDR3 residues: CASGGTRVVTEAFF. CDR3 nucleotides: TGTGCCAGCGGCGGTACAAGGGTTGTAACTGAAGCTTTCTTT.

The chain links TRBV7-9 to TRBJ2-3, with D possibly matching TRBD1 (5 bases). Trimming took off 5 bases at V and 4 bases at J, with 10 bases between the two ends. The CDR3 runs 13 residues. The germline V gene has CDR1 SEHNR and CDR2 FQNEAQ (reference sequence). DNA for the CDR3: TGTGCCAGCAGCGTTAGGGGCGCAGATACGCAGTATTTT. Its protein is CASSVRGADTQYF.

This clonotype was found many times. The V and J genes are TRBV7-9 and TRBJ2-7, with 8 nucleotides matching TRBD2. Per germline, CDR1 SEHNR and CDR2 FQNEAQ (reference sequence). The CDR3 totals 17 residues. The trim removed 2 bases at V and 1 base at J, leaving 10 bases unmatched. The CDR3 reads CASSLTGGPIASYEQYF. In DNA form, the CDR3 reads TGTGCCAGCAGCTTAACGGGGGGGCCTATTGCGTCCTACGAGCAGTACTTC.